This T cell receptor (beta chain) emerged from a study of blood T cell repertoires in COVID-19. Germline V lookup: CDR1 SGHRS, CDR2 YFSETQ. The CDR3 has 16 residues. V shed 1 base and J 1 base; nucleotides not matched to a gene: 6. TCRdb keeps only in-frame clones here, not all; method: immunoSEQ multiplex PCR. The sample lists approximately 170,000 clones, less than 85% occurring once. The source material was PBMCs or T cells enriched from blood (not recorded which). This receptor was obtained from a woman aged 25 to 39 who had recovered from COVID-19. The gene calls are TRBV5-1 and TRBJ1-1; 8 bases are shared with TRBD1. CDR3 residues: CASSLLGQVSNTEAFF. The DNA for the CDR3 is TGCGCCAGCAGCTTGCTGGGACAGGTCTCGAACACTGAAGCTTTCTTT.